These T cell receptor beta chains were read from a single sample in a study of post-analysis software for immune sequencing data. Via MiXCR, TCRdb re-called the PCR reads, giving one row per CDR3 protein. This sample yields hundreds of thousands of distinct CDR3 sequences, of which 30% are seen a single time; roughly 0.54% belongs to the top ten. The sequencing input was blood. These receptors were obtained from a girl aged 5 to 17 with multiple sclerosis. Both conserved end residues are trimmed from each CDR3. Fields, in order: V gene, J gene, CDR3 protein.

V gene: TRBV6-5
J gene: TRBJ2-4
CDR3 protein: ASSLDERTKNIQY

V gene: TRBV24-1
J gene: TRBJ1-2
CDR3 protein: ATSQWDYGYT

V gene: TRBV4-3
J gene: TRBJ2-1
CDR3 protein: ASSQGSTGARSYNEQF

V gene: TRBV7-2
J gene: TRBJ2-3
CDR3 protein: ASSPPGQGGTDTQY

V gene: TRBV4-1
J gene: TRBJ2-3
CDR3 protein: ASSRHSGGDFFRTDTQY

V gene: TRBV25-1
J gene: TRBJ2-1
CDR3 protein: ASSEGKGDSDINEQF

V gene: TRBV20-1
J gene: TRBJ1-4
CDR3 protein: SARATGGGGDEKLF

V gene: TRBV18
J gene: TRBJ2-7
CDR3 protein: ASSARRDEQY

V gene: TRBV6-5
J gene: TRBJ1-2
CDR3 protein: ASSLHPRQAYYGYT

V gene: TRBV5-5
J gene: TRBJ2-4
CDR3 protein: ASSGLVGNIQY

V gene: TRBV7-9
J gene: TRBJ1-5
CDR3 protein: ASSSQTTGSGNQPQH

V gene: TRBV6-2/TRBV6-3
J gene: TRBJ2-3
CDR3 protein: ASSYWTAITDTQY

V gene: TRBV5-1
J gene: TRBJ1-5
CDR3 protein: ASSLDLGDDQPQH

V gene: TRBV18
J gene: TRBJ2-3
CDR3 protein: ASPPDSWDSSTDTQY

V gene: TRBV18
J gene: TRBJ2-3
CDR3 protein: ASSSNRGHTDTQY

V gene: TRBV7-2
J gene: TRBJ1-2
CDR3 protein: ASRQAGTRVGYT

V gene: TRBV28
J gene: TRBJ2-7
CDR3 protein: ASSQNQRQY

V gene: TRBV2
J gene: TRBJ2-7
CDR3 protein: ASRDSAGVIRYEQY

V gene: TRBV20-1
J gene: -
CDR3 protein: SARQPASSYNEQY

V gene: TRBV9
J gene: TRBJ1-1
CDR3 protein: ASSVNLLTGDTEAF

V gene: TRBV20-1
J gene: TRBJ2-1
CDR3 protein: SATGAGRPYNEQF

V gene: TRBV7-9
J gene: TRBJ2-7
CDR3 protein: ASSPGYRNNEQY

V gene: TRBV20-1
J gene: TRBJ2-5
CDR3 protein: SATGRGSY

V gene: TRBV6-2/TRBV6-3
J gene: TRBJ2-1
CDR3 protein: ATTTGAVSYNEQF

V gene: TRBV5-1
J gene: TRBJ2-5
CDR3 protein: ASSLTTETQY

V gene: TRBV10-3
J gene: TRBJ1-2
CDR3 protein: AITEEGQANYGYT

V gene: TRBV4-1
J gene: TRBJ1-5
CDR3 protein: ASSQSGGNQYQPQH

V gene: TRBV6-1
J gene: TRBJ1-2
CDR3 protein: ASSEAYGDYGYT

V gene: TRBV3-1
J gene: TRBJ1-2
CDR3 protein: ASSQVGLGRRHT

V gene: TRBV28
J gene: TRBJ1-2
CDR3 protein: ASSFPQTSDYGYT

V gene: TRBV7-9
J gene: TRBJ2-1
CDR3 protein: ASTPPAGGPYNEQF

V gene: TRBV27
J gene: TRBJ2-1
CDR3 protein: ASSWTSGAYNEQF

V gene: TRBV15
J gene: TRBJ2-3
CDR3 protein: ATSRDWPIRGWEDTQY

V gene: TRBV29-1
J gene: TRBJ1-5
CDR3 protein: SVGGTGDQPQH

V gene: TRBV27
J gene: TRBJ2-5
CDR3 protein: ASSWSGLGRETQY

V gene: TRBV28
J gene: TRBJ1-2
CDR3 protein: ASSLSEQGAGGYT

V gene: TRBV7-9
J gene: TRBJ2-7
CDR3 protein: ASSSGTEIEQY

V gene: TRBV12-3/TRBV12-4
J gene: TRBJ1-2
CDR3 protein: ASSFRDRGSAGYT

V gene: TRBV25-1
J gene: TRBJ1-6
CDR3 protein: ASSTRDSPLH

V gene: TRBV27
J gene: TRBJ2-5
CDR3 protein: ASSLSGTGSSRSERY

V gene: TRBV28
J gene: TRBJ2-1
CDR3 protein: ASNPPSGSNEQF

V gene: TRBV2
J gene: TRBJ2-5
CDR3 protein: ASNRGGTPEETQY

V gene: TRBV20-1
J gene: TRBJ2-5
CDR3 protein: SATLAGVQETQY

V gene: TRBV6-1
J gene: TRBJ2-1
CDR3 protein: ASSPLGGGGEQF